Presented here are 17 T cell receptor beta chains from one specimen sequenced in a study of T cells after somatic rescue of genetic block (dated by TCRdb to the early 2020s). To prepare the library, the immunoSEQ multiplex PCR assay was applied. Entries here come from immuneACCESS through TCRdb and include only in-frame sequences with V and J called. Some clones fail to appear in such tables; in the studies checked, an unresolved V gene covers under half of the shortfall, and the cause of the remainder is unknown. This sample comprises about 15,000 clones, around 70% of them detected only once. The ten largest clones represent less than 35% of the sample. The sample comprised peripheral blood mononuclear cells (PBMCs). These receptors were collected from a young man.

The chain has TRBV6-5 and TRBJ1-1; maybe TRBD1 (5 bases). V dropped 2 bases and J dropped 0 bases, with 13 bases sitting between them. CDR1 is MNHEY and CDR2 is SVGAGI in the germline V gene. There are 16 residues in the CDR3. The CDR3 sequence is CASSYGDRALNTEAFF. CDR3 DNA sequence: TGTGCCAGCAGTTACGGGGACCGGGCCTTGAACACTGAAGCTTTCTTT.

The chain carries TRBV6-5 and TRBJ1-4, with 7 bases identical to TRBD1. Germline loops: CDR1 MNHEY, CDR2 SVGAGI. V gave up 0 bases and J gave up 7 bases; unmatched junction bases: 5. The CDR3 length is 15 residues. CDR3 sequence (DNA): TGTGCCAGCAGTTACTCGGGGAGGGGGCTTGAAAAACTGTTTTTT. It yields the protein CASSYSGRGLEKLFF.

This rearrangement joins TRBV27 to TRBJ1-1; D gene ambiguous. Germline CDR1 is MNHEY and CDR2 is SMNVEV (reference sequence). Trimming took 2 bases from V and 5 from J, leaving 15 bases between them. This CDR3 comprises 15 residues. As DNA, the CDR3 is TGTGCCAGCAGTTTACAGTTGGGCCTTGGGACTGAAGCTTTCTTT. Its protein is CASSLQLGLGTEAFF.

The chain links TRBV18 to TRBJ2-1, with 7 bases fitting TRBD2. The V gene's germline CDR1 is KGHSH and CDR2 LQKENI. The length of the CDR3 is 17 residues. V lost 3 bases and J lost 3; bases outside the gene matches: 11. The CDR3 region is CASSPTPGLPYYNEQFF. The CDR3, as DNA: TGTGCCAGCTCACCCACCCCGGGACTACCGTACTACAATGAGCAGTTCTTC.

This clone was recorded a few times. J is TRBJ1-1 and V is TRBV27; 7 nucleotides agree with TRBD1. The germline V gene encodes CDR1 MNHEY and CDR2 SMNVEV (reference sequence). This CDR3 contains 14 residues. J was trimmed by 1 base and V by 1 base; bases with no gene match: 0. CDR3 sequence: CASSLWDRNTEAFF. DNA of the CDR3: TGTGCCAGCAGTTTATGGGACAGGAACACTGAAGCTTTCTTT.

The rearrangement links TRBV27 to TRBJ1-2; D is perhaps TRBD1 (5 bases). Germline V CDR1 and CDR2: MNHEY, SMNVEV (reference sequence). The CDR3 has 13 amino acids. The V gene lost 7 bases and the J gene lost 4 bases, with 13 bases spanning the gap. The CDR3 loop reads CASKGLPSYGYTF. The CDR3 DNA sequence: TGTGCCAGCAAGGGGTTACCATCCTATGGCTACACCTTC.

The chain joins TRBV7-3 to TRBJ2-7, with D possibly matching TRBD2 (6 bases). V lost 5 bases to trimming and J lost 5 bases, with 19 bases between them. The germline gives CDR1 SGHTA, CDR2 FQGTGA. This CDR3 has 15 amino acids. In DNA form, the CDR3 reads TGTGCCAGCAGCGGATGGCGGGGTGGGAGCAACGAGCAGTACTTC. Protein product: CASSGWRGGSNEQYF.

This chain joins TRBV19 and TRBJ2-5; 7 bases fit TRBD1. Losses at the gene ends were 6 bases for V and 1 base for J; bases not matched to a gene: 2. Germline assignment: CDR1 LNHDA and CDR2 SQIVND (reference sequence). This CDR3 has 13 amino acids. The chain's CDR3 is CASSRDSQETQYF. CDR3 nucleotides: TGTGCCAGTAGCAGGGACAGCCAAGAGACCCAGTACTTC.

The chain combines TRBV5-1 with TRBJ2-2; D remains ambiguous. The CDR3 covers 15 residues. Germline CDR1 SGHRS, CDR2 YFSETQ. Trimming stripped 0 bases from V and 6 bases from J, with 12 bases between. The CDR3 region is CASSLASPRPGELFF. The CDR3, as DNA: TGCGCCAGCAGCTTGGCCTCCCCGCGTCCCGGGGAGCTGTTTTTT. Full variable domain (remainder filled in from reference TRBV5-1 and TRBJ2-2): KAGVTQTPRYLIKTRGQQVTLSCSPISGHRSVSWYQQTPGQGLQFLFEYFSETQRNKGNFPGRFSGRQFSNSRSEMNVSTLELGDSALYLCASSLASPRPGELFFGEGSRLTVL.

The V call is TRBV5-1, the J call TRBJ2-2; D is unclear. The CDR3 contains 13 residues. Germline loops: CDR1 SGHRS, CDR2 YFSETQ. The ends were cut back, 0 bases at V and 1 base at J, with 1 base in the middle. As DNA, the CDR3 is TGCGCCAGCAGCTTGGGGAACACCGGGGAGCTGTTTTTT. Protein product: CASSLGNTGELFF.

The chain carries TRBV5-1 and TRBJ2-4, with D maybe TRBD1 (6 bases). The germline gives CDR1 SGHRS, CDR2 YFSETQ. The CDR3 is 18 residues long. Trimming removed 0 bases from V and 0 bases from J, with 16 bases in between. The DNA of the CDR3 is TGCGCCAGCAGCTTGGGGCTAGACAGGCCCCTAGCCAAAAACATTCAGTACTTC. As protein: CASSLGLDRPLAKNIQYF.

The chain is built from TRBV10-1 and TRBJ2-3; D possibly corresponds to TRBD1 (6 bases). The CDR3 loop spans 14 amino acids. Germline V gene data show CDR1 as WNHNN and CDR2 as SYGVQD (reference sequence). Trimming pared 4 bases from V and 1 base from J, leaving 9 bases between. CDR3 sequence reads: CASSARQGTDTQYF. The DNA of the CDR3 is TGCGCCAGCAGTGCCCGACAGGGCACAGATACGCAGTATTTT.

J is TRBJ2-5 and V is TRBV5-1; D is unresolved. This CDR3 contains 14 residues. Germline CDR1 and CDR2: SGHRS and YFSETQ. The V end lost 2 bases, the J end lost 3 bases, and 11 bases lay between the germline ends. As DNA, the CDR3 is TGCGCCAGCAGCTTCGTGGCCCAAGAAGAGACCCAGTACTTC. Translated: CASSFVAQEETQYF.

The chain combines TRBV27 with TRBJ2-6; TRBD1 matches at 8 bases. With V trimmed by 6 bases and J by 0 bases, 7 bases remained unmatched. CDR3 length: 17 residues. Germline V gene sequence: CDR1 MNHEY, CDR2 SMNVEV (reference sequence). CDR3 in amino acids: CASSSQTGGSGANVLTF. Here the CDR3 DNA reads TGTGCCAGCAGCTCCCAAACAGGGGGCTCTGGGGCCAACGTCCTGACTTTC.

The V gene is TRBV15, the J gene TRBJ2-3, with 9 bases matching TRBD2. Germline lookup yields CDR1 LNHNV and CDR2 YYDKDF (reference sequence). V lost 6 bases to trimming and J lost 1 base; unmatched junction nucleotides: 8. CDR3 length: 16 residues. CDR3 loop: CATRAGGVYGTDTQYF. The CDR3 bases are TGTGCCACCAGGGCGGGGGGGGTTTACGGCACAGATACGCAGTATTTT. Filled out from reference TRBV15 and TRBJ2-3, the complete variable domain reads DAMVIQNPRYQVTQFGKPVTLSCSQTLNHNVMYWYQQKSSQAPKLLFHYYDKDFNNEADTPDNFQSRRPNTSFCFLDIRSPGLGDTAMYLCATRAGGVYGTDTQYFGPGTRLTVL.

This chain uses TRBV5-1 with TRBJ2-7, with D unclear. The V gene's germline CDR1 is SGHRS and CDR2 YFSETQ. Trimming left V 3 bases short and J 6 bases short, with 7 bases between. This CDR3 has 11 residues. The CDR3 here is CASSSLGEQYF. The CDR3 nucleotides are TGCGCCAGCAGCTCCCTAGGCGAGCAGTACTTC. Looking up the rest from reference TRBV5-1 and TRBJ2-7 gives the full variable domain: KAGVTQTPRYLIKTRGQQVTLSCSPISGHRSVSWYQQTPGQGLQFLFEYFSETQRNKGNFPGRFSGRQFSNSRSEMNVSTLELGDSALYLCASSSLGEQYFGPGTRLTVT.

This clone has a handful of counts. This chain connects TRBV30 to TRBJ1-3; 8 bases are shared with TRBD1. Trimming at V came to 5 bases and at J to 3 bases, leaving 3 bases not matched to a gene. The CDR3 extends over 13 amino acids. Germline CDR1 and CDR2: GTSNPN and SVGIG (reference sequence). The CDR3 reads CAWAGTGGNTIYF. DNA of the CDR3: TGTGCCTGGGCCGGGACAGGTGGAAACACCATATATTTT.